Listed below are T cell receptor beta chains from one sample, sequenced in a study of T cells in Graves' hyperthyroidism and ophthalmopathy. TCRdb itself ran the multiplex PCR reads through MiXCR, one entry per CDR3 protein. The table includes about 520,000 distinct CDR3 sequences, roughly 20% detected once. Input material: blood. The receptors here all came from a man aged 18 to 29 with Graves' hyperthyroidism. Each CDR3 is given with its conserved first and last residue. Each record gives: J gene, V gene, clone size, CDR3 length, CDR3 protein. Expanded clones are given a class, and other clones once, few, many or no size at all.

j_call: TRBJ2-5; v_call: TRBV7-8; clone_size: many; cdr3_length: 15; cdr3_aa: CASSPRIAGFGTQYF
j_call: TRBJ1-1; v_call: TRBV15; clone_size: many; cdr3_length: 12; cdr3_aa: CATSRGGETAFF
j_call: TRBJ2-2; v_call: TRBV6-1; clone_size: many; cdr3_length: 17; cdr3_aa: CASSEADRGRFTGELFF
j_call: TRBJ2-7; v_call: TRBV6-1; clone_size: .; cdr3_length: 17; cdr3_aa: CASSEAPPGLPSYEQYF
j_call: TRBJ1-5; v_call: TRBV5-6; clone_size: many; cdr3_length: 12; cdr3_aa: CASSLLNQPQHF
j_call: TRBJ1-1; v_call: TRBV27; clone_size: many; cdr3_length: 12; cdr3_aa: CASSFAGSEAFF
j_call: TRBJ1-6; v_call: TRBV12-3/TRBV12-4; clone_size: .; cdr3_length: 14; cdr3_aa: CASSLPGRNSPLHF
j_call: TRBJ1-6; v_call: TRBV7-2; clone_size: .; cdr3_length: 15; cdr3_aa: CASSLDPGAFSPLHF
j_call: TRBJ2-7; v_call: TRBV5-1; clone_size: many; cdr3_length: 16; cdr3_aa: CASRPLAGTGSYEQYF
j_call: TRBJ1-2; v_call: TRBV28; clone_size: .; cdr3_length: 15; cdr3_aa: CASSWGRLLVYGYTF
j_call: TRBJ1-2; v_call: TRBV28; clone_size: many; cdr3_length: 14; cdr3_aa: CASSTGRRDYGYTF
j_call: TRBJ1-2; v_call: TRBV4-2; clone_size: few; cdr3_length: 17; cdr3_aa: CASSPGNRNLYHYGYTF
j_call: TRBJ1-1; v_call: TRBV19; clone_size: many; cdr3_length: 14; cdr3_aa: CASSPSLGSTEAFF
j_call: TRBJ2-2; v_call: TRBV10-1; clone_size: many; cdr3_length: 13; cdr3_aa: CASSDQNTGELFF
j_call: TRBJ2-2; v_call: TRBV12-3/TRBV12-4; clone_size: many; cdr3_length: 16; cdr3_aa: CASSLWGTGGTGELFF
j_call: TRBJ1-5; v_call: TRBV28; clone_size: .; cdr3_length: 14; cdr3_aa: CASSLLGRYQPRHF
j_call: TRBJ1-1; v_call: TRBV2; clone_size: many; cdr3_length: 13; cdr3_aa: CASSAGRHTEAFF
j_call: TRBJ2-7; v_call: TRBV11-2; clone_size: many; cdr3_length: 13; cdr3_aa: CASSPGLGYEQYF
j_call: TRBJ1-1; v_call: TRBV28; clone_size: many; cdr3_length: 16; cdr3_aa: CASSPGPEIRHTEAFF
j_call: TRBJ1-2; v_call: TRBV20-1; clone_size: many; cdr3_length: 15; cdr3_aa: CSARDRRTFNYGYTF
j_call: TRBJ1-1; v_call: TRBV2; clone_size: many; cdr3_length: 12; cdr3_aa: CASRGEGDEAFF
j_call: TRBJ2-7; v_call: TRBV20-1; clone_size: .; cdr3_length: 14; cdr3_aa: CSARKWTLSYEQYF
j_call: TRBJ2-2; v_call: TRBV5-1; clone_size: few; cdr3_length: 16; cdr3_aa: CASSDPGQGSTGELFF
j_call: TRBJ1-6; v_call: TRBV6-1; clone_size: .; cdr3_length: 15; cdr3_aa: CASSVPTGPNSPLHF
j_call: TRBJ1-5; v_call: TRBV20-1; clone_size: many; cdr3_length: 18; cdr3_aa: CSAREREGPGTGNQPQHF
j_call: TRBJ1-1; v_call: TRBV2; clone_size: many; cdr3_length: 16; cdr3_aa: CASSPFGPNIPTEAFF
j_call: TRBJ1-2; v_call: TRBV30; clone_size: .; cdr3_length: 14; cdr3_aa: CASRGGAGGYGYTF
j_call: TRBJ1-3; v_call: TRBV7-2; clone_size: many; cdr3_length: 17; cdr3_aa: CASSLVLRRDSGNTIYF
j_call: TRBJ2-5; v_call: TRBV12-3/TRBV12-4; clone_size: .; cdr3_length: 14; cdr3_aa: CASSKDRVEETQYF
j_call: TRBJ2-7; v_call: TRBV7-8; clone_size: few; cdr3_length: 15; cdr3_aa: CASSLGLARSYEQYF
j_call: TRBJ2-7; v_call: TRBV20-1; clone_size: once; cdr3_length: 14; cdr3_aa: CSAYLRASSNEQYF
j_call: TRBJ2-3; v_call: TRBV9; clone_size: few; cdr3_length: 15; cdr3_aa: CASSVEAPSTDTQYF
j_call: TRBJ2-5; v_call: TRBV11-2; clone_size: many; cdr3_length: 16; cdr3_aa: CASSDGTSGGRETQYF
j_call: TRBJ2-7; v_call: TRBV20-1; clone_size: many; cdr3_length: 15; cdr3_aa: CSASGGAVRSYEQYF
j_call: TRBJ2-2; v_call: TRBV28; clone_size: .; cdr3_length: 15; cdr3_aa: CASSLWAVNTGELFF
j_call: TRBJ1-1; v_call: TRBV12-5; clone_size: many; cdr3_length: 13; cdr3_aa: CASGFSGGTEAFF
j_call: TRBJ2-7; v_call: TRBV7-6; clone_size: .; cdr3_length: 16; cdr3_aa: CASSSRGRGGTYEQYF
j_call: TRBJ2-7; v_call: TRBV29-1; clone_size: many; cdr3_length: 12; cdr3_aa: CSVEGQKYEQYF
j_call: TRBJ1-1; v_call: TRBV29-1; clone_size: many; cdr3_length: 16; cdr3_aa: CSVEEEGRTMNTEAFF
j_call: TRBJ2-7; v_call: TRBV6-1; clone_size: many; cdr3_length: 14; cdr3_aa: CASSSRDETYEQYF
j_call: TRBJ1-1; v_call: TRBV20-1; clone_size: .; cdr3_length: 14; cdr3_aa: CSARDRRGFSEAFF